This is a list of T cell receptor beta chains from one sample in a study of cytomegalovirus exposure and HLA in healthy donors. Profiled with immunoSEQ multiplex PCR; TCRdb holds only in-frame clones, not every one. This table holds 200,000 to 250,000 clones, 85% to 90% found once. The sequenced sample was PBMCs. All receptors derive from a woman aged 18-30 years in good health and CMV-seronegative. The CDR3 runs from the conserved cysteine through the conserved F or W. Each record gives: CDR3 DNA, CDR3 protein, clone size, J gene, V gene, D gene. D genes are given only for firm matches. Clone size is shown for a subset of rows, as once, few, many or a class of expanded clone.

TGCGCCAGCAGTGACCGTCGGACGGCGGGGGGGCGACAAGATACGCAGTATTTT,CASSDRRTAGGRQDTQYF,.,TRBJ2-3,TRBV10-1,TRBD2
TGTGCCAGCAGTGAACTGGTCGGCGGCCACACTGAAGCTTTCTTT,CASSELVGGHTEAFF,.,TRBJ1-1,TRBV25-1,.
TGCAGCGTGGGGGAGGAGAGGGGCTGGCCCGAAGCTTTCTTT,CSVGEERGWPEAFF,.,TRBJ1-1,TRBV29-1,.
TGCAGCGTTGAAAATCTCCGGACAGACGGCTGTGGTTACACCTTC,CSVENLRTDGCGYTF,.,TRBJ1-2,TRBV29-1,.
TGCAGCGCCTCGGGGGTTGGGGAGCTGTTTTTT,CSASGVGELFF,few,TRBJ2-2,TRBV29-1,.
TGTGCCAGCAGCCAAGGAGTGATCTCCTACGAGCAGTACTTC,CASSQGVISYEQYF,few,TRBJ2-7,TRBV4-2,.
TGCAGCGTTTCCCTGGGGGCGCGGGCGGAACTGTTTTTT,CSVSLGARAELFF,.,TRBJ1-4,TRBV29-1,.
TGTGCCAGCAGCTTTCTCGGCGGGCCATCCTACAATGAGCAGTTCTTC,CASSFLGGPSYNEQFF,.,TRBJ2-1,TRBV5-8,.
TGTGCCAGCAGCGTAGCTAGCGGGGGGGCCGGTCCCTCCTACGAGCAGTACTTC,CASSVASGGAGPSYEQYF,.,TRBJ2-7,TRBV9,TRBD2
TGTGCCAGCAGCTTAGGAGCCGGGACACCGGTGGGCTACGAGCAGTACTTC,CASSLGAGTPVGYEQYF,.,TRBJ2-7,TRBV7-9,.
TGTGCCAGCAGCCCCGGACACGGGTTTGGGGTAGGGAATGAGCAGTTCTTC,CASSPGHGFGVGNEQFF,.,TRBJ2-1,TRBV4-2,.
TGCGCCAGCAGCCCCGTAGGGGAGGGAGAGACCCAGTACTTC,CASSPVGEGETQYF,.,TRBJ2-5,TRBV5-1,TRBD2
TGTGCCAGCAGCTTCGAGGAGGCTAACTATGGCTACACCTTC,CASSFEEANYGYTF,.,TRBJ1-2,TRBV5-6,.
TGCGCCAGCAGCCAAGATTGGGGGGATTACGAGCAGTACTTC,CASSQDWGDYEQYF,.,TRBJ2-7,TRBV4-1,.
TGTGCCAGCAGATTCGGCTTGACTAGCGGGAGTCGGAATGAGCAGTTCTTC,CASRFGLTSGSRNEQFF,.,TRBJ2-1,TRBV7-3,TRBD2
TGTGCCAGCAGCTTATCCCAGAACACTGAAGCTTTCTTT,CASSLSQNTEAFF,.,TRBJ1-1,TRBV7-3,.
TGCGCCAAAACTCTCCGACAGCGCCTCTCCTACGAGCAGTACTTC,CAKTLRQRLSYEQYF,.,TRBJ2-7,TRBV10-2,.
TGTGCCAGCAGCACCGACAGGCCATGGTATTTT,CASSTDRPWYF,.,TRBJ2-3,TRBV7-9,.
TGTGCCTGGAGTTTGAGGTTATATGGCTACACCTTC,CAWSLRLYGYTF,.,TRBJ1-2,TRBV30,.
TGTGCCAGCAGAATTCAGGGGGCTTATAATTCACCCCTCCACTTT,CASRIQGAYNSPLHF,.,TRBJ1-6,TRBV6-4,TRBD1
TGTGCCAGCAGCCCGACAGGGGGCGTGTACGAGCAGTACTTC,CASSPTGGVYEQYF,few,TRBJ2-7,TRBV9,TRBD1
TGTGCCAGCAGCTTAGATCATAACGGGAGGGGCAAAGAGACCCAGTACTTC,CASSLDHNGRGKETQYF,.,TRBJ2-5,TRBV11-2,TRBD2
TGTGCCAGCAGCCAAGATGTAACTAACTATGGCTACACCTTC,CASSQDVTNYGYTF,.,TRBJ1-2,TRBV4-2,.
TGTGCCAGCAGCTCTAGTAATTCACCCCTCCACTTT,CASSSSNSPLHF,.,TRBJ1-6,TRBV11-2,.
TGTGCCAGCAGTGGTGAATGGGCTTTTAATGAAAAACTGTTTTTT,CASSGEWAFNEKLFF,.,TRBJ1-4,TRBV2,.
TGTGCCTGGAGTGTACAGGACCTTAGCACAGATACGCAGTATTTT,CAWSVQDLSTDTQYF,.,TRBJ2-3,TRBV30,.
TGTGCCAGCAGCCTAACTATAACGAACACCGGGGAGCTGTTTTTT,CASSLTITNTGELFF,.,TRBJ2-2,TRBV14,.
TGTGCCAGCAGTCCACCGGGGGGAGGCTATGGCTACACCTTC,CASSPPGGGYGYTF,.,TRBJ1-2,TRBV27,.
TGTGCCAGCAGCTTGGCGACAGGGAACCTGGCGAATTCACCCCTCCACTTT,CASSLATGNLANSPLHF,.,TRBJ1-6,TRBV7-9,TRBD1
TGTGCCAGCAGCGTAGCCGGGGACAGTTATAATTCACCCCTCCACTTT,CASSVAGDSYNSPLHF,.,TRBJ1-6,TRBV5-4,TRBD1
TGTGCCAGCAGCCTTACCACAGGGGGCTCGTGGGAGCAGTACTTC,CASSLTTGGSWEQYF,.,TRBJ2-7,TRBV9,TRBD1
TGTGCCAGCTCACCACCTTCAGCGGGGGTTTCGCATGAGCAGTTCTTC,CASSPPSAGVSHEQFF,few,TRBJ2-1,TRBV18,TRBD2
TGTGCCAGTAGGGGGCGTGGGCTAGTTCAAGAGACCCAGTACTTC,CASRGRGLVQETQYF,.,TRBJ2-5,TRBV19,.
TGTGCCTGGAGTCGACAGGGGTTTGCGAGGGAGCTGTTTTTT,CAWSRQGFARELFF,.,TRBJ2-2,TRBV30,TRBD1
TGTGCCAGCAGCACCGATCCGGGACAGGCCGACAATGAGCAGTTCTTC,CASSTDPGQADNEQFF,.,TRBJ2-1,TRBV9,TRBD1
TGCGCCAGCAGCCAAGGCCCCCGGGACAGGGACTACGAGCAGTACTTC,CASSQGPRDRDYEQYF,.,TRBJ2-7,TRBV4-1,TRBD1
TGTGCCAGCAGCCTAAGCCGAGAGACCCAGTACTTC,CASSLSRETQYF,.,TRBJ2-5,TRBV7-2,.
TGTGCCAGTAGTATGATCGGGGGGGTCTTCGGGAGTGGTTATACGCAGTATTTT,CASSMIGGVFGSGYTQYF,.,TRBJ2-3,TRBV19,TRBD2
TGTGCCAGCCTTACAGGGAGCAAAGGCTATGGCTACACCTTC,CASLTGSKGYGYTF,.,TRBJ1-2,TRBV6-1,.
TGTGCCAGCAGCTTACTAGGCGCAGATACGCAGTATTTT,CASSLLGADTQYF,.,TRBJ2-3,TRBV7-9,.
TGTGCCAGCAGCCCGATATGGGCAGGACTAGCGGGGCTACCCACGGGGTTCTTC,CASSPIWAGLAGLPTGFF,once,TRBJ2-1,TRBV14,TRBD2
TGTGCCACCCCAATGAGGGGGAAGCGGGGGAGCACAGATACGCAGTATTTT,CATPMRGKRGSTDTQYF,.,TRBJ2-3,TRBV27,TRBD2
TGTGCCAGCAGCGTAACGGGGTCCGGAAACACCATATATTTT,CASSVTGSGNTIYF,.,TRBJ1-3,TRBV9,.
TGTGCCAGCAGTTACTCTGCGGGGGGCCCCGACGAGCAGTACTTC,CASSYSAGGPDEQYF,few,TRBJ2-7,TRBV6-5,TRBD2
TGTGCCTGGAGTGTAAAGAGGGTACAGTACTTC,CAWSVKRVQYF,.,TRBJ2-7,TRBV30,.
TGCGCCAGCAGCCAAGAACCGACATCCTCTTATGGCTACACCTTC,CASSQEPTSSYGYTF,.,TRBJ1-2,TRBV4-1,.
TGTGCCAGCAGCCAAGAATTCGGGCTGAGGGTAGCTAACTATGGCTACACCTTC,CASSQEFGLRVANYGYTF,.,TRBJ1-2,TRBV4-2,.
TGTGCCTGGAGTGTACGGGCGGGATACAATGAGCAGTTCTTC,CAWSVRAGYNEQFF,.,TRBJ2-1,TRBV30,.
TGTGCCAGCAGCAGGACAGGGATGGACACTGAAGCTTTCTTT,CASSRTGMDTEAFF,.,TRBJ1-1,TRBV7-9,TRBD1
TGTGCCAGCAGCTTAAGACGGGAGGGCCGAGATACGCAGTATTTT,CASSLRREGRDTQYF,few,TRBJ2-3,TRBV7-3,TRBD2
TGTTCCAGCAGCCCCTTCTTAGCGGGAGGACACGGCAATGAGCAGTTCTTC,CSSSPFLAGGHGNEQFF,.,TRBJ2-1,TRBV7-9,TRBD2
TGCGCCACAGAAGGGGGAGCGGCCTCCTACGAGCAGTACTTC,CATEGGAASYEQYF,.,TRBJ2-7,TRBV10-2,.